This TCR beta chain was sequenced for a study of identical twins. A single record per CDR3 protein comes from TCRdb applying MiXCR to the 5' RACE reads. The table has more than 400,000 distinct CDR3 sequences, approximately 14% seen once; the top ten hold nearly 0.45%. This CDR3 contains 15 residues. V was clipped by 3 bases and J by 1 base, with 9 bases between them. Germline V CDR1 and CDR2: LGHNT, FRNRAP. These data are also associated with another study on yellow fever vaccine responses in identical twins.

The sequencing sample was made of CD4+ T cells sorted from blood. The rearrangement uses TRBV12-5 and TRBJ2-2, with D perhaps being TRBD1 or TRBD2 (5 bases each). The sequence came from a woman aged 18-29 years in good health. This chain's CDR3 is CASGLLGGNTGELFF. The CDR3 coding sequence is TGTGCTAGTGGTTTACTTGGGGGGAACACCGGGGAGCTGTTTTTT.